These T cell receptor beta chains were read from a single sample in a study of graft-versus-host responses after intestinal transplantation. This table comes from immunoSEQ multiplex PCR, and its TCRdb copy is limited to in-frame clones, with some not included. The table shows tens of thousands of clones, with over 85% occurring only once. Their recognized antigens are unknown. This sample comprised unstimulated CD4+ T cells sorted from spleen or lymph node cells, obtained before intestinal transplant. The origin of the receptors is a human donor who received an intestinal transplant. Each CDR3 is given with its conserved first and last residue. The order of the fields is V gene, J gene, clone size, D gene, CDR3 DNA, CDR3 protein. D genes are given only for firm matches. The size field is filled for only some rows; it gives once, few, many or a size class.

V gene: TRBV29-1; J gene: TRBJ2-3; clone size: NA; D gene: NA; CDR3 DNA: TGCAGCGCTGCTACCGGATCCCAAACAGTCGGGCAGTATTTT; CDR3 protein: CSAATGSQTVGQYF
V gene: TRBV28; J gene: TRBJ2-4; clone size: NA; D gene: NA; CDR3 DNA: TGTGCCAGCAGCCGCAGGGGCGAAGCCAAAAACATTCAGTACTTC; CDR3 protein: CASSRRGEAKNIQYF
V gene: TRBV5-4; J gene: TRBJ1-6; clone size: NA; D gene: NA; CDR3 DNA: TGTGCCAGCAGCTCCGATGTACATTCACCCCTCCACTTT; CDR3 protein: CASSSDVHSPLHF
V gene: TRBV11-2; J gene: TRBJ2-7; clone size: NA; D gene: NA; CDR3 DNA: TGTGCCAGCAGCTTAGAGCGGTGGGGCCTCTCCTACGAGCAGTACTTC; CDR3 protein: CASSLERWGLSYEQYF
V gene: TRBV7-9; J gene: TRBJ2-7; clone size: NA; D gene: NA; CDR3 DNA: TGTGCCAGCAGCTACAGCGGGCGACCCTACGAGCAGTACTTC; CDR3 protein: CASSYSGRPYEQYF
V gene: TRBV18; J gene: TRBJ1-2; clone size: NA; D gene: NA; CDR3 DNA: TGTGCCAGCTCACCACCGGAGGGTAACTATGGCTACACCTTC; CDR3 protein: CASSPPEGNYGYTF
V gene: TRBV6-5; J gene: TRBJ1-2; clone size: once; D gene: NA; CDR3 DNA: TGTGCCAGCAGTTATGATTCCTCAAGCTATGGCTACACCTTC; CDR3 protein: CASSYDSSSYGYTF
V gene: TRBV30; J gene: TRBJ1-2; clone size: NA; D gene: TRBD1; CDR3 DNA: TGTGCCTGGGATGGGGACAGGGGGCCTAGAAGAGGTGGCTACACCTTC; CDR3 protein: CAWDGDRGPRRGGYTF
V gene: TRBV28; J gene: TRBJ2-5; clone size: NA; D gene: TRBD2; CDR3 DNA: TGTGCCAGCAGTTTAGGACTAGCGGAAGAGACCCAGTACTTC; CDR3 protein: CASSLGLAEETQYF
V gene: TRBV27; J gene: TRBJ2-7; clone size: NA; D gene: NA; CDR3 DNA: TGTGCCAGCAGTTTGCTAGGGGGAGGGCCCCCGGGCGAGCAGTACTTC; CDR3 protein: CASSLLGGGPPGEQYF
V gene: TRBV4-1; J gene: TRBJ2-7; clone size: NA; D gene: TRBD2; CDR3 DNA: TGCGCCAGCAGCCAGATCACGGGAGGCCCCTACGAGCAGTACTTC; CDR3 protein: CASSQITGGPYEQYF
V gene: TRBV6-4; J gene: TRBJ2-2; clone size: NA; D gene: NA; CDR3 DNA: TGTGCCAGCAGTGCCGGGTTCCCCCTCTCTAACACCGGGGAGCTGTTTTTT; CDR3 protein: CASSAGFPLSNTGELFF
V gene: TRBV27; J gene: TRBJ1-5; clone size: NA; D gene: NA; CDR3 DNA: TGTGCCAGCAGTTTTGGGGGACGCAATCAGCCCCAGCATTTT; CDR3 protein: CASSFGGRNQPQHF
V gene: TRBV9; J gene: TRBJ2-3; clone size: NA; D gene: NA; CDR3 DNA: TGTGCCAGCAGCAAGACTGCCTTCTCGGACTCTAGCACAGATACGCAGTATTTT; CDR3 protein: CASSKTAFSDSSTDTQYF
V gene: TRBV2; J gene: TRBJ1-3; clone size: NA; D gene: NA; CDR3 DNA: TGTGCCAGCAGTGGGGACACTGGAAACACCATATATTTT; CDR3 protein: CASSGDTGNTIYF
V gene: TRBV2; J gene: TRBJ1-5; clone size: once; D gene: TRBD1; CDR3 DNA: TGTGCCAGCAGCCGCACCACTACAGGGGGCAATCAGCCCCAGCATTTT; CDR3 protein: CASSRTTTGGNQPQHF
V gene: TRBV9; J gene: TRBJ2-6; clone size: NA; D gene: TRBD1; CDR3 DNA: TGTGCCAGCAGCGTGGCTCCGGGACAGGGGTTTTCTGGGGCCAACGTCCTGACTTTC; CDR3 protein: CASSVAPGQGFSGANVLTF
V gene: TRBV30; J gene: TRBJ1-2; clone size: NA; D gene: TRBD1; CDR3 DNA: TGTGCCTGGAATCAGGGGGCTAACTATGGCTACACCTTC; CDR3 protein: CAWNQGANYGYTF